Each of the 29 T cell receptor beta chains below was sequenced from the same sample in a study of immune characterization of retroperitoneal liposarcoma. TCRdb called the PCR reads again in MiXCR, with one record for every CDR3 protein. The table has roughly 20,000 distinct CDR3 sequences, approximately 37% seen once. Specimen: blood. The receptors originated from a male donor with retroperitoneal liposarcoma.

Within the sample, this clonotype is medium-sized. V is TRBV6-1 and J is TRBJ1-6, with TRBD1 as a possible D gene (6 bases). The V end was cut by 7 bases, the J end by 8 bases, with 12 bases between. The CDR3 runs 13 residues. CDR1 is MNHNS and CDR2 is SASEGT in the germline V gene. The CDR3 DNA follows: TGTGCCAGCACTCGACAGGTGGATTCACCCCTCCACTTT. This codes for CASTRQVDSPLHF.

In its sample, this clonotype was seen a few times. This chain links TRBV7-2 with TRBJ2-1; 11 nucleotides agree with TRBD2. The CDR3 covers 19 residues. CDR1 and CDR2 from the germline V gene are SGHTA and FQGNSA. V was clipped by 2 bases and J by 7 bases; unmatched bases: 16. CDR3 in amino acids: CASSLRAGGGTSGRNEQFF. In DNA form, the CDR3 reads TGTGCCAGCAGCTTACGGGCAGGGGGCGGAACTAGCGGGAGAAATGAGCAGTTCTTC. Looking up the rest from reference TRBV7-2 and TRBJ2-1 gives the full variable domain: GAGVSQSPSNKVTEKGKDVELRCDPISGHTALYWYRQSLGQGLEFLIYFQGNSAPDKSGLPSDRFSAERTGGSVSTLTIQRTQQEDSAVYLCASSLRAGGGTSGRNEQFFGPGTRLTVL.

A remark on this clonotype: A much bigger clone sits one base away, suggesting this may be a read error. The CDR3 DNA reads as TGTGCCAGCAGCTTAGTGGGGGCGGATGGCTACACCTTC. Its translation is CASSLVGADGYTF. The V gene is TRBV7-2, the J gene TRBJ1-2; possibly TRBD1 for D (6 bases). Trimming removed 1 base at V and 6 bases at J, with 9 bases between. From germline, CDR1 is SGHTA and CDR2 FQGNSA. This CDR3 is 13 amino acids long.

This clonotype appeared a few times. V is TRBV7-2 and J is TRBJ2-1; no clear D gene. This CDR3 has 14 amino acids. Germline CDR1 is SGHTA and CDR2 is FQGNSA. Trimming shortened V by 0 bases and J by 5 bases, and 8 bases separated the two germline ends. Here the CDR3 reads CASSLAHRNNEQFF. The CDR3 nucleotides read TGTGCCAGCAGCTTAGCCCATAGGAACAATGAGCAGTTCTTC.

This rearrangement joins TRBV7-9 to TRBJ2-1; maybe TRBD2 (5 bases). The germline V gene encodes CDR1 SEHNR and CDR2 FQNEAQ (reference sequence). The CDR3 is 14 residues long. The V end lost 5 bases, the J end lost 10 bases, and 18 bases lay between the germline ends. The CDR3 region is CASSVGGRRNEQFF. CDR3 sequence (DNA): TGTGCCAGCAGCGTTGGAGGCCGTCGCAACGAGCAGTTCTTC.

The chain recombines TRBV12-3 or TRBV12-4 with TRBJ2-7; D may be TRBD1 (6 bases). Near its end, the DNA agrees better with TRBJ2-1, so the J call may be wrong. CDR3 size: 16 residues. The CDR3 is CASSAPQGTIGKTQFF. The CDR3 DNA reads TGTGCCAGCAGTGCCCCACAGGGAACCATAGGGAAGACCCAGTTCTTC.

By share, this clonotype ranks as medium-sized (0.01 to 0.1%). This chain connects TRBV6-1 to TRBJ2-1; perhaps TRBD2 as D (5 bases). Trimming cost V 5 bases and J 10 bases, with 15 bases left between them. The CDR3 is 13 amino acids. Germline loops: CDR1 MNHNS, CDR2 SASEGT. DNA for the CDR3: TGTGCCAGCAGTTACGGTCTAGCTAAGGAGCAGTTCTTC. It translates to CASSYGLAKEQFF.

In this sample, this clonotype turned up once. The J gene is TRBJ2-7, the V gene TRBV10-2, with D possibly matching TRBD2 (6 bases). The J call may be faulty, since TRBJ2-5 better matches the DNA end. The germline gives CDR1 WSHSY, CDR2 SAAADI. This CDR3 contains 15 residues. This chain's CDR3 is CASSDLFRGTETQYF. CDR3 nucleotide sequence: TGCGCCAGCAGTGATCTCTTTCGGGGGACGGAGACCCAGTACTTC.

Comment on this clonotype: The junction differs from germline at one of its ends, possibly a read error. This chain links TRBV12-3 or TRBV12-4 with TRBJ1-6; tentative D call: TRBD1 (5 bases). This CDR3 region has 15 residues. In nucleotides, the CDR3 is TGTGCCAGCAGTTTATTCGGAAGGACAAATTCACCCCACCACTTT. This translates into CASSLFGRTNSPHHF.

Turning to this clonotype: One end of the junction fails to match germline, which may point to a read error. The chain uses TRBV6-6 and TRBJ2-7; the D gene could be TRBD1 or TRBD2 (5 bases each). CDR3 length: 13 amino acids. CDR1 is MNHNY, CDR2 SVGAGI, per germline (reference sequence). The CDR3 coding sequence is TGTGCCACCGAAAGGGGAGAGGGCTACGAGCAGTACTGG. Its translation is CATERGEGYEQYW.

Remarks on this clonotype: This sequence may be a read error, since a much larger clone differs from it by one base. The rearrangement uses TRBV5-6 and TRBJ2-7; D not resolved. CDR1 and CDR2 from the germline V gene are SGHDT and YYEEEE. V gave up 2 bases and J gave up 0 bases, with 3 bases separating them. The CDR3 is made up of 12 amino acids. The CDR3 reads CASSLRSYEQYF. CDR3 DNA: TGTGCCAGCAGCTTACGCTCCTACGAGCAGTACTTC.

The rearrangement links TRBV11-1 to TRBJ1-2; D is undetermined. Germline V gene data show CDR1 as SGHAT and CDR2 as FQDESV (reference sequence). V lost 5 bases, J lost 2 bases, and 6 bases lay in between. CDR3 length equals 12 residues. CDR3 in amino acids: CASSKINYGYTF. DNA for the CDR3: TGTGCCAGCAGCAAGATAAACTATGGCTACACCTTC.

This clonotype has at least ten counts. For the CDR3, the DNA is TGTGCCAGCAGTTTAGGAGCCAACGTCCTGACTTTC. Its protein is CASSLGANVLTF. The rearrangement joins TRBV12-3 or TRBV12-4 to TRBJ2-6; D not certain. V was trimmed by 1 base and J by 7 bases, leaving 2 bases between them. The CDR3 length is 12 residues.

This clonotype was counted ten times or more. CDR3 DNA: TGTGCCAGCAGTGAAGCGCGCGGGGACCCCTACAATGAGCAGTACTTC. This encodes CASSEARGDPYNEQYF. The chain employs TRBV6-1 and TRBJ2-1; tentatively, D is TRBD2 (6 bases). The J call may be incorrect, as the DNA end agrees better with TRBJ2-7. The CDR3 totals 16 residues. Germline CDR1 and CDR2: MNHNS and SASEGT.

This clonotype was seen a few times. The chain uses TRBV27 and TRBJ2-3; D gene unclear. V was cut by 4 bases and J by 1 base, with 9 bases left in between. This CDR3 is built from 14 residues. The germline V gene encodes CDR1 MNHEY and CDR2 SMNVEV (reference sequence). The CDR3 is CASSSELRTDTQYF. CDR3 sequence (DNA): TGTGCCAGCAGTTCGGAGCTACGCACAGATACGCAGTATTTT.

This clonotype was observed a few times. The V and J genes are TRBV5-4 and TRBJ2-1, with 15 positions matching TRBD2. This CDR3 has 17 residues. V trimming: 4 bases; J trimming: 9 bases; junction bases outside the gene matches: 11. Germline CDR1 reads SGHNT; CDR2 reads YYREEE (reference sequence). This CDR3 reads CASSRGLAGGQLGEQFF. Written as DNA, the CDR3 is TGTGCCAGCAGCCGGGGACTAGCGGGAGGTCAATTGGGTGAGCAGTTCTTC.

This clonotype is termed medium-sized (0.01 to 0.1%). The V and J genes are TRBV6-1 and TRBJ2-1; the D gene is possibly TRBD1 (5 bases). The end of the DNA is better explained by TRBJ2-7, so the J call may be wrong. Germline V CDR1 and CDR2: MNHNS, SASEGT. The CDR3 runs 13 residues. The CDR3 DNA follows: TGTGCCAGCAGTGAAGGACAGTTAAATGAGCAGTACTTC. It is translated as CASSEGQLNEQYF.

The chain couples TRBV6-1 to TRBJ2-1; unclear D gene. The last part of the DNA fits TRBJ2-7 better; the J call may be wrong. The CDR3 runs 14 residues. Germline CDR1 and CDR2: MNHNS and SASEGT. The CDR3 protein is CASSYSGDYDEQYF. The CDR3 DNA reads as TGTGCCAGCAGTTATAGTGGGGATTACGATGAGCAGTACTTC.

The J gene is TRBJ2-1, the V gene TRBV12-3 or TRBV12-4; D perhaps matches TRBD2 (6 bases). CDR3 size: 14 residues. V was shortened by 5 bases and J by 8 bases, with 16 bases between the two germline ends. This CDR3 is CASSRTTGVYEQFF. The CDR3 nucleotides are TGTGCCAGCAGTCGGACAACGGGAGTTTATGAGCAGTTCTTC.

The chain links TRBV12-5 to TRBJ1-1, with D possibly being TRBD1 (6 bases). Germline CDR1 is LGHNT and CDR2 is FRNRAP. CDR3 length: 14 amino acids. V lost 4 bases and J lost 4, with 13 bases in between. Here the CDR3 reads CASGSQGYGTEAFF. CDR3 nucleotide sequence: TGTGCTAGTGGTTCCCAGGGGTATGGCACTGAAGCTTTCTTT. Based on the CDR3 plus reference TRBV12-5 and TRBJ1-1, the full variable domain is DARVTQTPRHKVTEMGQEVTMRCQPILGHNTVFWYRQTMMQGLELLAYFRNRAPLDDSGMPKDRFSAEMPDATLATLKIQPSEPRDSAVYFCASGSQGYGTEAFFGQGTRLTVV.

Comments on this clonotype: This CDR3 fails to terminate in the conserved phenylalanine or tryptophan, so it likely reflects a read error. V usage is TRBV11-3 and J usage is TRBJ2-5; 7 positions agree with TRBD1. CDR1 and CDR2 (germline): SGHNT, YENEEA. The CDR3 spans 14 residues. The J segment lost 0 bases and the V segment lost 3 bases, leaving 1 base of the junction unmatched. CDR3 coding DNA: TGTGCCAGCAGCTTGGGACAGTACCAAGAGACCCAGTACCCC. It codes for CASSLGQYQETQYP.

The J gene is TRBJ2-3, the V gene TRBV10-1; D may be TRBD1 (6 bases). The length of the CDR3 is 13 residues. Per the germline V gene, CDR1 is WNHNN and CDR2 is SYGVQD (reference sequence). Between the trimmed V and J ends, which lost 2 bases and 4 bases, there was a span of 7 bases. CDR3 sequence (DNA): TGCGCCAGCAGTGAGACAGGGCCAGATACGCAGTATTTT. This sequence encodes CASSETGPDTQYF.

This clonotype has just one count. An end of the junction differs from the germline gene, which may be a read error. The chain is built from TRBV6-6 and TRBJ2-3; TRBD1 aligns across 9 bases. Germline loops: CDR1 MNHNY, CDR2 SVGAGI (reference sequence). The CDR3 runs to 15 residues. This chain's CDR3 is CASSPWDRESYEQYF. CDR3 coding DNA: TGTGCCAGCTCCCCCTGGGACAGGGAGTCCTATGAGCAGTACTTT.

This chain uses TRBV12-3 or TRBV12-4 with TRBJ2-4, with D perhaps TRBD2 (6 bases). V shed 3 bases and J shed 13 bases, with 40 bases lying between them. The CDR3 sequence is 21 residues long. The CDR3 sequence: CASSFNTGSSEAPQSYNEQYF. In nucleotides, the CDR3 is TGTGCCAGCAGTTTTAATACTGGGTCTAGCGAGGCTCCTCAATCCTACAATGAGCAGTACTTC.

This clonotype is medium-sized. This chain connects TRBV6-1 to TRBJ2-5; a weak D match, TRBD2 (6 bases). Germline V gives CDR1 MNHNS, CDR2 SASEGT. V lost 5 bases and J lost 5, with 18 bases in between. CDR3 size: 15 residues. CDR3 protein: CASSSSGVGRETQYF. For the CDR3, the DNA is TGTGCCAGCAGTTCCTCCGGGGTGGGGAGGGAGACCCAGTACTTC.

This clonotype was found a few times. The chain combines TRBV27 with TRBJ2-5; D is unclear. The J call may be wrong; the DNA end is better matched by TRBJ2-7. Germline V gene sequence: CDR1 MNHEY, CDR2 SMNVEV (reference sequence). This CDR3 has 13 amino acids. CDR3 DNA: TGTGCCAGCAGTAACCGGCGCACGGGCGAGCAGTACTTC. As protein: CASSNRRTGEQYF.

The V call is TRBV11-3, the J call TRBJ2-1; D may be TRBD2 (6 bases). Trimming left V 6 bases short and J 0 bases short, with 18 bases between. This CDR3 comprises 17 residues. The germline gives CDR1 SGHNT, CDR2 YENEEA. The CDR3 DNA reads as TGTGCCAGCAGACCCCCCCAAACTAGCAGCTCCTACAATGAGCAGTTCTTC. Translated, it gives CASRPPQTSSSYNEQFF. The variable domain in full, with the rest retrieved from reference TRBV11-3 and TRBJ2-1, is EAGVVQSPRYKIIEKKQPVAFWCNPISGHNTLYWYLQNLGQGPELLIRYENEEAVDDSQLPKDRFSAERLKGVDSTLKIQPAELGDSAVYLCASRPPQTSSSYNEQFFGPGTRLTVL.

As regards this clonotype: The junction and the germline gene differ at one end; a read error may be behind it. The gene calls are TRBV5-3 and TRBJ2-1; D call uncertain. TRBV5-3 is noted as an ORF with a role that remains uncertain. The CDR3 length is 14 residues. This chain's CDR3 is CASSLQQAQETQFF. The CDR3, as DNA: TGTGCCAGCAGCTTGCAGCAGGCGCAAGAGACCCAGTTCTTC.

The chain couples TRBV6-1 to TRBJ2-2; D might be TRBD1 (6 bases). CDR3 length: 15 amino acids. Trimming cost V 5 bases and J 6 bases, with 16 bases left between them. Germline loops: CDR1 MNHNS, CDR2 SASEGT. The CDR3 DNA reads as TGTGCCAGCAGTCCAGAAGGTGGGGGCCCCGGGGAGCTGTTTTTT. This encodes CASSPEGGGPGELFF.